The clone carrying this T cell receptor (beta chain) has a handful of counts. The data were taken from a study of human T cells and chemical hapten exposure. MiXCR, applied by TCRdb to the RACE reads, yields one record per CDR3 protein. The sample gives about 290,000 distinct CDR3 sequences, roughly 8% of which show up once; 0.9% to 1.5% is in the top ten. The germline V gene has CDR1 DFQATT and CDR2 SNEGSKA (reference sequence). V gave up 6 bases and J gave up 10 bases, with 3 bases separating them. The CDR3 has 8 amino acids. This sample's time point: pre-sensitization, week 0. Treatment specified: therapeutic diphenylcyclopropenone sensitization with weekly scalp DPC. Blood was collected ahead of every patch test applied.

This sequence joins TRBV20-1 and TRBJ1-4; D remains unclear. The receptor's source is a young man with alopecia areata. Some clones in this sample may be carry-over from other donors' samples. Sample: whole blood, taken in connection with sensitization to the hapten diphenylcyclopropenone (DPC). CDR3 in amino acids: CSAGKLFF. CDR3 DNA: TGCAGTGCGGGAAAACTGTTTTTT.